This T cell receptor (beta chain) was sequenced for a study of patients and donors after allogeneic stem cell transplantation. Germline CDR1 reads SGHTA; CDR2 reads FQGNSA. The V gene lost 5 bases and the J gene lost 0 bases, with 8 bases spanning the gap. This CDR3 is 14 amino acids long. In this sample, this clonotype turned up a few times. TCRdb re-derived calls from the RT-PCR reads in MiXCR, one entry per CDR3 protein. This table has approximately 160,000 distinct CDR3 sequences, approximately 24% appearing once. This sequence joins TRBV7-2 and TRBJ2-1; D unclear. Sequenced: blood, either unsorted or a sorted T cell fraction (not recorded which). The receptor's source is a human donor who was either an allogeneic HSCT recipient or a stem cell or donor lymphocyte infusion donor (not recorded which). It is not recorded whose cells these are; they may come from a transplant donor. This CDR3 reads CASSDFGSYNEQFF. The CDR3 nucleotides read TGTGCCAGCAGCGACTTTGGCTCCTACAATGAGCAGTTCTTC.